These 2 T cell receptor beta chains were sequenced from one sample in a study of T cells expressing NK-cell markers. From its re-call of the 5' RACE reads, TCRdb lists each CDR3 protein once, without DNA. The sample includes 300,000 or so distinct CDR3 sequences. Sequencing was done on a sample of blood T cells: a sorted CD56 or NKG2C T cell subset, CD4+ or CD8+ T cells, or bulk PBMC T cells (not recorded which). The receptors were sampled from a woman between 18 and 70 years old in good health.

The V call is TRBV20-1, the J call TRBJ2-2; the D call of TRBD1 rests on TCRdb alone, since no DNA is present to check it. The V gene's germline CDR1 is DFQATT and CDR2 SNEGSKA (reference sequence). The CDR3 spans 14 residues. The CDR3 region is CSARDDGRSGELFF.

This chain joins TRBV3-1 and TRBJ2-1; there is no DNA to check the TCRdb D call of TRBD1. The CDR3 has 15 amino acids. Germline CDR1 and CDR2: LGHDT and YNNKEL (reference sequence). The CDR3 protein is CASSLLRGGNNEQFF.